The sequence of this T cell receptor (beta chain) was determined in a study of blood T cell repertoires in COVID-19. Overall study context: PBMCs, B-cell-depleted T cells, or T cells were the source of the cDNA or gDNA that made up the material.

Germline-derived CDR1 and CDR2 are LGHNA and YNFKEQ. Trimming removed 1 base at V and 6 bases at J, with 7 bases between. The CDR3 extends over 13 amino acids. Assay: immunoSEQ multiplex PCR; the TCRdb copy retains only in-frame clones and omits some. The sample has 300,000 to 350,000 clones; 88% are singletons. The sequenced sample consisted of PBMCs or T cells enriched from blood (not recorded which). The V gene is TRBV4-2, the J gene TRBJ1-5, with D perhaps matching TRBD1 (6 bases). The TCR comes from a man aged 30-40 years who had recovered from COVID-19. The CDR3, as DNA: TGTGCCAGCAGCCAAGTGGGGGCTCAGCCCCAGCATTTT. This gives the protein CASSQVGAQPQHF.